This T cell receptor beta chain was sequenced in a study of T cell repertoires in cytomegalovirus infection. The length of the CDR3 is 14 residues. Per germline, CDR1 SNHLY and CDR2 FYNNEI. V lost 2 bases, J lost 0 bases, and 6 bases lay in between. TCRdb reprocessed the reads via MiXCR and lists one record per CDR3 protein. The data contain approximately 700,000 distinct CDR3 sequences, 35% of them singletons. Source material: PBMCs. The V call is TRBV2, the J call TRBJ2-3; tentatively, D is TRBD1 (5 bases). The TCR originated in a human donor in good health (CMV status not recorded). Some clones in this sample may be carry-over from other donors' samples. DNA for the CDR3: TGTGCCAGCAGTGAAAGGGGTAGCACAGATACGCAGTATTTT. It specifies CASSERGSTDTQYF.